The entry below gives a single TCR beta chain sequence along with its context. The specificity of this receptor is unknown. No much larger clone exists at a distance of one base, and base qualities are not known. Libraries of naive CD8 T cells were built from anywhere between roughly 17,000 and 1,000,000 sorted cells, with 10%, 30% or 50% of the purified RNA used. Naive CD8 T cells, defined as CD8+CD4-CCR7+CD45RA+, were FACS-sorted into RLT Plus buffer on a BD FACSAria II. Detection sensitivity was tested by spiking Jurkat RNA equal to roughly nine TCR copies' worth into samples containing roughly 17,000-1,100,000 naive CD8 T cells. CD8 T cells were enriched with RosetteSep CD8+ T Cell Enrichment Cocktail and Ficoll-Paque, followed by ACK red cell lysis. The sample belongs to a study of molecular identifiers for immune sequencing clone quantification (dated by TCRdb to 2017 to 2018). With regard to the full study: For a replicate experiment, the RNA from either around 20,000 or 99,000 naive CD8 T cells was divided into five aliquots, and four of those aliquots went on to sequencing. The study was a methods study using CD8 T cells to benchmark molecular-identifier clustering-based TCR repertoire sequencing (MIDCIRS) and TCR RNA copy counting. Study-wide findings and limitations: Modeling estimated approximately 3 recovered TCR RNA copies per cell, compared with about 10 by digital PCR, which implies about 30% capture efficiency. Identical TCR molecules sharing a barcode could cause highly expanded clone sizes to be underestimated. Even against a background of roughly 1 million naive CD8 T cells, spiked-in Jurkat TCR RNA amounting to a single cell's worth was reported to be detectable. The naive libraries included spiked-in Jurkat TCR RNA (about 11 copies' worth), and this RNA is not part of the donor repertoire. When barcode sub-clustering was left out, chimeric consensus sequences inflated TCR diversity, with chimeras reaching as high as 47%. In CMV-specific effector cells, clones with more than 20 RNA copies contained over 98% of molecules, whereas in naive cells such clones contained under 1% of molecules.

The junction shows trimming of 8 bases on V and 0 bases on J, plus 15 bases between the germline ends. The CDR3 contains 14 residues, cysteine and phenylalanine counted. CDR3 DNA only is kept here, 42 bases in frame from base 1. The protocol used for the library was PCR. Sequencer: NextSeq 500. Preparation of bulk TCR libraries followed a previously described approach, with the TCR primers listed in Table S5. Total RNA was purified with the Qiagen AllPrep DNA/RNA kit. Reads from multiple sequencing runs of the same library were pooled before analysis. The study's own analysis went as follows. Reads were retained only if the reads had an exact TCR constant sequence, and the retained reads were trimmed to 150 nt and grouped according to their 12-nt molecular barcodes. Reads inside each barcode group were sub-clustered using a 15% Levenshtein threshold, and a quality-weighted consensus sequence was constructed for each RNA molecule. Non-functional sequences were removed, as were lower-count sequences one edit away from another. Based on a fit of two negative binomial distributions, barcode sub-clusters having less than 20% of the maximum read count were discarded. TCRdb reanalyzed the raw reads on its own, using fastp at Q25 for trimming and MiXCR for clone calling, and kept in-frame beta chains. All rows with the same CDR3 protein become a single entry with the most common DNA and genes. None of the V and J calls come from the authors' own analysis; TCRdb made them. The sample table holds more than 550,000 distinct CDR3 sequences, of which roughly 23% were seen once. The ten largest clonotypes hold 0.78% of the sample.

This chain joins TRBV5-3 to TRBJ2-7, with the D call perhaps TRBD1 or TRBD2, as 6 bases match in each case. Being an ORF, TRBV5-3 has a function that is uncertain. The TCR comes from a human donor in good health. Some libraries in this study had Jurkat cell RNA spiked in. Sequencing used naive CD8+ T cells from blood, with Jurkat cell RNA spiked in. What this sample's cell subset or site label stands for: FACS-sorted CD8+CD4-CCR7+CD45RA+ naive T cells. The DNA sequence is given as TGTGCCAGCGGACCGGGGGCGAACTCCTACGAGCAGTACTTC. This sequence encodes CASGPGANSYEQYF.